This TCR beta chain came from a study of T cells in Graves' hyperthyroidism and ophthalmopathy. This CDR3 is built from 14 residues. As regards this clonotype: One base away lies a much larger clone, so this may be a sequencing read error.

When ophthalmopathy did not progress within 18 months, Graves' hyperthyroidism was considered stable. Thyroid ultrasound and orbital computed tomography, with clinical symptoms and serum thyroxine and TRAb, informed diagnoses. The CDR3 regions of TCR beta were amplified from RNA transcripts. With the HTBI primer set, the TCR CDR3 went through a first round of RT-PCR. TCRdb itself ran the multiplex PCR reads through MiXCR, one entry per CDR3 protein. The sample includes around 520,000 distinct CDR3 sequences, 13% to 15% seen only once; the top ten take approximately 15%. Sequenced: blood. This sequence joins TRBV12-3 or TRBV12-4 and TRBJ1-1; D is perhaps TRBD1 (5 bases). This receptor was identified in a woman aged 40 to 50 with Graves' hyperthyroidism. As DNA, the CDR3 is TGTGCCAGCAACCCGGGACGGAGGGACCGTGAAGCTTCCTTT. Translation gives CASNPGRRDREASF.